Presented here are 27 T cell receptor beta chains from one specimen sequenced in a study of T cells after yellow fever vaccination. TCRdb called the 5' RACE reads again in MiXCR, with one record for every CDR3 protein. The repertoire holds 400,000 to 450,000 distinct CDR3 sequences, with roughly a sixth as singletons. This sample comprised PBMCs, obtained before the yellow fever booster vaccination. These receptors were taken from a man between 18 and 35 years old who received the YFV17D yellow fever vaccine.

This clonotype has ten or more counts. The rearrangement joins TRBV9 to TRBJ2-1; 7 nucleotides agree with TRBD2. V lost 0 bases to trimming and J lost 2 bases; unmatched junction nucleotides: 2. This CDR3 has 15 amino acids. CDR1 is SGDLS and CDR2 is YYNGEE in the germline V gene. This chain's CDR3 is CASSVEGLAYNEQFF. CDR3 bases: TGTGCCAGCAGCGTAGAAGGACTAGCCTACAATGAGCAGTTCTTC. The variable domain in full, completed from reference TRBV9 and TRBJ2-1, reads DSGVTQTPKHLITATGQRVTLRCSPRSGDLSVYWYQQSLDQGLQFLIQYYNGEERAKGNILERFSAQQFPDLHSELNLSSLELGDSALYFCASSVEGLAYNEQFFGPGTRLTVL.

This clonotype was found a few times. The CDR3 DNA reads TGCGCCAGCAGCCAAGACGACAGGGGAGATTTAGAGACCCAGTACTTC. Amino acids: CASSQDDRGDLETQYF. The J gene is TRBJ2-5, the V gene TRBV4-1; 8 bases line up with TRBD1. CDR3 size: 16 residues. Germline-derived CDR1 and CDR2 are MGHRA and YSYEKL. The V gene end was trimmed by 0 bases and the J gene end by 4 bases; junction bases not matched to a gene: 7.

This clonotype was counted a few times. The rearrangement uses TRBV27 and TRBJ2-1; 11 bases are a match to TRBD2. From germline, CDR1 is MNHEY and CDR2 SMNVEV (reference sequence). The CDR3 is 14 residues long. Unmatched junction bases numbered 0, after V lost 4 bases and J lost 4 bases. In nucleotides, the CDR3 is TGTGCCAGCAGTTGGACTAGCGGGTACAATGAGCAGTTCTTC. Amino acids: CASSWTSGYNEQFF.

This clonotype was counted a few times. The rearrangement links TRBV30 to TRBJ1-1; 7 nucleotides line up with TRBD1. CDR1 and CDR2 (germline): GTSNPN, SVGIG (reference sequence). J lost 3 bases, V lost 5 bases, and 0 bases had no gene match. The CDR3 consists of 11 residues. This CDR3 reads CAWDRDTEAFF. The CDR3 nucleotides are TGTGCCTGGGACAGGGACACTGAAGCTTTCTTT.

This sequence joins TRBV7-2 and TRBJ1-3; TRBD1 is a possible D gene (6 bases). V lost 3 bases and J 4 bases, leaving 19 bases between the germline ends. Germline CDR1 is SGHTA and CDR2 is FQGNSA. The CDR3 runs 17 residues. In DNA, the CDR3 is TGTGCCAGCAGCTTGGGGGGGGCAGGAGGAACGGGAAACACCATATATTTT. This gives the protein CASSLGGAGGTGNTIYF.

Only a few counts were recorded for this clonotype. The rearrangement links TRBV20-1 to TRBJ2-3, with unresolved D. Trimming shortened V by 2 bases and J by 0 bases, and 12 bases separated the two germline ends. Per the germline V gene, CDR1 is DFQATT and CDR2 is SNEGSKA (reference sequence). The CDR3 spans 15 residues. CDR3 bases: TGCAGTGCTAGAACGCCAAAAGGTAGCACAGATACGCAGTATTTT. Its translation is CSARTPKGSTDTQYF.

This clonotype was seen only a few times. The V call is TRBV5-1, the J call TRBJ1-5; D is undetermined. Trimming cost V 1 base and J 4 bases, with 12 bases left between them. Germline values: CDR1 SGHRS, CDR2 YFSETQ. There are 15 residues in the CDR3. The CDR3 reads CASSLNPVINQPQHF. CDR3 bases: TGCGCCAGCAGCTTGAATCCGGTGATAAATCAGCCCCAGCATTTT. The full variable domain, in which reference TRBV5-1 and TRBJ1-5 provide the parts outside the CDR3, is KAGVTQTPRYLIKTRGQQVTLSCSPISGHRSVSWYQQTPGQGLQFLFEYFSETQRNKGNFPGRFSGRQFSNSRSEMNVSTLELGDSALYLCASSLNPVINQPQHFGDGTRLSIL.

This clonotype came up a few times. This chain joins TRBV4-2 and TRBJ2-7; possibly TRBD1 or TRBD2 for D (5 bases each). V was trimmed by 4 bases and J by 5 bases, leaving 18 bases between them. The CDR3 length is 15 residues. Germline CDR1 is LGHNA and CDR2 is YNFKEQ. The CDR3 nucleotides read TGTGCCAGCAGCCTCCAACCTGAGGGGCCGAACGAGCAGTACTTC. Its translation: CASSLQPEGPNEQYF.

The gene calls are TRBV12-3 or TRBV12-4 and TRBJ2-7; D gene ambiguous. V lost 6 bases, J lost 2 bases, and 14 bases lay in between. The CDR3 extends over 14 amino acids. This chain's CDR3 is CASSPFTYAYEQYF. DNA of the CDR3: TGTGCCAGCAGCCCTTTCACTTACGCCTACGAGCAGTACTTC.

This chain connects TRBV5-1 to TRBJ2-7, with 11 bases aligning to TRBD2. Germline values: CDR1 SGHRS, CDR2 YFSETQ. V shed 3 bases, J shed 1 base, and the junction held 6 bases outside the gene matches. The CDR3 loop spans 16 amino acids. The CDR3 is CASSSTSGGVSYEQYF. The CDR3 DNA reads TGCGCCAGCAGCTCAACTAGCGGGGGAGTTTCCTACGAGCAGTACTTC.

The chain joins TRBV6-1 to TRBJ2-7; 7 positions match TRBD1. V lost 7 bases to trimming and J lost 3 bases; unmatched junction nucleotides: 12. The CDR3 length is 15 residues. Germline CDR1 reads MNHNS; CDR2 reads SASEGT. This CDR3 is CASTRGGEPYYEQYF. For the CDR3, the DNA is TGTGCCAGCACTCGAGGGGGCGAGCCTTACTACGAGCAGTACTTC.

V is TRBV6-2 or TRBV6-3 and J is TRBJ2-5, with D perhaps being TRBD1 or TRBD2 (5 bases each). Per the germline V gene, CDR1 is MNHEY and CDR2 is SVGEGT. This CDR3 comprises 15 residues. The V end was cut by 8 bases, the J end by 2 bases, with 18 bases between. CDR3 coding DNA: TGTGCCAGCGGTAAAGGGGAAGCGGTTCAAGAGACCCAGTACTTC. Amino acids: CASGKGEAVQETQYF.

This chain joins TRBV29-1 and TRBJ2-7, with D perhaps TRBD1 or TRBD2 (5 bases each). The CDR3 extends over 11 amino acids. CDR1 is SQVTM and CDR2 is ANQGSEA in the germline V gene. V lost 3 bases and J lost 9, with 12 bases in between. CDR3 DNA: TGCAGCGTTGAGTGGGGGATGCTGCAGTACTTC. Translated, it gives CSVEWGMLQYF.

The chain has TRBV30 and TRBJ2-5, with D perhaps TRBD2 (5 bases). Trimming stripped 4 bases from V and 1 base from J, with 16 bases between. The CDR3 length is 15 residues. The germline V gene has CDR1 GTSNPN and CDR2 SVGIG (reference sequence). In DNA form, the CDR3 reads TGTGCCTGGAACAGACACGGACTCGTCCAAGAGACCCAGTACTTC. It yields the protein CAWNRHGLVQETQYF.

This rearrangement joins TRBV7-9 to TRBJ2-2; D is unclear. CDR1 is SEHNR, CDR2 FQNEAQ, per germline (reference sequence). The V end lost 6 bases, the J end lost 3 bases, and 11 bases lay between the germline ends. The CDR3 has 14 amino acids. As DNA, the CDR3 is TGTGCCAGCAGACGTCACCTAGACACCGGGGAGCTGTTTTTT. Amino acid sequence: CASRRHLDTGELFF.

The chain links TRBV29-1 to TRBJ2-1; D call uncertain. Per the germline V gene, CDR1 is SQVTM and CDR2 is ANQGSEA. The CDR3 has 12 residues. V dropped 4 bases and J dropped 5 bases, with 9 bases sitting between them. CDR3 protein: CSVVRTNNEQFF. The CDR3 DNA reads as TGCAGCGTTGTCCGGACCAACAATGAGCAGTTCTTC.

The sample holds a few counts of this clonotype. The CDR3 sequence is CSASPGVPQFF. CDR3 DNA sequence: TGCAGTGCTAGCCCGGGGGTTCCACAGTTCTTC. This chain uses TRBV20-1 with TRBJ2-1; possibly TRBD2 for D (6 bases). Germline V gene sequence: CDR1 DFQATT, CDR2 SNEGSKA (reference sequence). V was trimmed by 3 bases and J by 13 bases, leaving 13 bases between them. This CDR3 spans 11 amino acids.

The chain has TRBV7-2 and TRBJ2-6, with 10 bases matching TRBD1. The CDR3 length is 17 residues. The germline V gene encodes CDR1 SGHTA and CDR2 FQGNSA. V shed 4 bases and J 1 base; nucleotides not matched to a gene: 4. The chain's CDR3 is CASSSDRGMSGANVLTF. The CDR3 DNA reads TGTGCCAGCAGCTCGGACAGGGGGATGTCTGGGGCCAACGTCCTGACTTTC.

The chain combines TRBV20-1 with TRBJ1-2, with 9 bases fitting TRBD1. CDR3 length: 15 residues. With 0 bases clipped from V and 4 bases from J, the junction kept 6 bases outside the gene matches. From germline, CDR1 is DFQATT and CDR2 SNEGSKA (reference sequence). The CDR3 region is CSARDNDRGSYGYTF. As DNA, the CDR3 is TGCAGTGCTAGAGATAATGACAGGGGGTCCTATGGCTACACCTTC.

The rearrangement uses TRBV5-1 and TRBJ1-1; D is undetermined. Germline CDR1 reads SGHRS; CDR2 reads YFSETQ. This CDR3 spans 12 amino acids. Trimming removed 2 bases from V and 9 bases from J, with 11 bases in between. CDR3 sequence reads: CASSFSGIQAFF. The CDR3 region has the DNA TGCGCCAGCAGCTTCTCCGGGATCCAAGCTTTCTTT. The variable domain in full, completed from reference TRBV5-1 and TRBJ1-1, reads KAGVTQTPRYLIKTRGQQVTLSCSPISGHRSVSWYQQTPGQGLQFLFEYFSETQRNKGNFPGRFSGRQFSNSRSEMNVSTLELGDSALYLCASSFSGIQAFFGQGTRLTVV.

This clonotype was observed a few times. V gene TRBV7-2 combines with J gene TRBJ2-6, with a possible D match to TRBD1 (7 bases). CDR1 is SGHTA and CDR2 is FQGNSA in the germline V gene. The CDR3 is 16 residues long. V was trimmed by 8 bases and J by 2 bases, leaving 16 bases between them. The CDR3 reads CASSRQGGAGANVLTF. CDR3 nucleotide sequence: TGTGCCAGCTCCCGACAGGGAGGTGCTGGGGCCAACGTCCTGACTTTC.

This clonotype has more than one count but fewer than ten. This chain links TRBV11-2 with TRBJ1-2; possibly TRBD1 for D (6 bases). CDR1 and CDR2 (germline): SGHAT, FQNNGV. The CDR3 totals 14 residues. Trimming removed 4 bases from V and 7 bases from J, with 16 bases in between. As DNA, the CDR3 is TGTGCCAGCAGCTCCTCTCGGGGGGCTCGTGGCTACACCTTC. Protein sequence: CASSSSRGARGYTF.

This clonotype has just a few counts. This chain uses TRBV20-1 with TRBJ2-3; TRBD2 matches 8 bases. Germline V gene data show CDR1 as DFQATT and CDR2 as SNEGSKA (reference sequence). Germline trimming cut 6 bases from V and 4 bases from J; bases unmatched to any gene: 9. The CDR3 is made up of 14 amino acids. The CDR3 protein is CSALDRGGADTQYF. CDR3 DNA sequence: TGCAGTGCCCTCGATCGGGGGGGGGCAGATACGCAGTATTTT.

This clonotype was counted between two and nine times. The rearrangement uses TRBV12-3 or TRBV12-4 and TRBJ2-1, with 7 bases lining up with TRBD1. The junction had 6 bases not matched to a gene; V was cut back by 5 bases and J by 8 bases. The length of the CDR3 is 13 residues. Here the CDR3 reads CASSSDRVDEQFF. The CDR3 nucleotides read TGTGCCAGCAGTAGCGACAGGGTTGATGAGCAGTTCTTC.

This chain uses TRBV6-5 with TRBJ1-1, with 11 bases matching TRBD1. Germline CDR1 reads MNHEY; CDR2 reads SVGAGI. This CDR3 is built from 13 residues. Trimming removed 2 bases from V and 14 bases from J; junction bases left unmatched: 7. CDR3 DNA sequence: TGTGCCAGCAGTTACACCGGGACAGGGGGGAGCTTCTTT. Translation: CASSYTGTGGSFF.

The V call is TRBV28, the J call TRBJ2-1; D may match TRBD1 or TRBD2 (5 bases each). V lost 5 bases, J lost 0 bases, and 20 bases lay in between. This CDR3 contains 18 residues. Looked up from germline, CDR1 is MDHEN and CDR2 is SYDVKM. This CDR3 is CASSTNGPRDGSYNEQFF. The CDR3 coding sequence is TGTGCCAGCAGTACGAATGGACCTAGGGACGGCTCCTACAATGAGCAGTTCTTC. The full variable domain, completed using reference TRBV28 and TRBJ2-1, is DVKVTQSSRYLVKRTGEKVFLECVQDMDHENMFWYRQDPGLGLRLIYFSYDVKMKEKGDIPEGYSVSREKKERFSLILESASTNQTSMYLCASSTNGPRDGSYNEQFFGPGTRLTVL.

The chain combines TRBV12-3 or TRBV12-4 with TRBJ1-1; perhaps TRBD1 as D (5 bases). The CDR3 contains 14 residues. Trimming cost V 8 bases and J 4 bases, with 17 bases left between them. The CDR3 loop is CASLIWGLGTEAFF. For the CDR3, the DNA is TGTGCCAGCCTTATTTGGGGGTTGGGCACTGAAGCTTTCTTT.